The 17 T cell receptor beta chains reported below all come from one sample, sequenced in a study of CD8 T cells in ankylosing spondylitis. TCRdb passed the 5' RACE reads through MiXCR, listing each CDR3 protein once. The sample has 300,000 to 400,000 distinct CDR3 sequences; more than 9% are singletons. Source material: blood, either unsorted or a sorted T cell fraction (not recorded which). These receptors came from a female donor with ankylosing spondylitis or in good health (not recorded which).

This clonotype was found many times. The chain recombines TRBV7-3 with TRBJ1-1; TRBD1 is a possible D gene (5 bases). CDR3 length equals 13 residues. CDR1 is SGHTA, CDR2 FQGTGA, per germline. The V and J ends lost 3 bases and 1 base respectively, with 6 bases between them. The DNA for the CDR3 is TGTGCCAGCAGCTTTGGGACGAACACTGAAGCTTTCTTT. Translation: CASSFGTNTEAFF.

This clonotype occurred many times. The chain joins TRBV5-1 to TRBJ1-1; D gene unclear. The CDR3 runs 14 residues. The V end was cut by 5 bases, the J end by 4 bases, with 15 bases between. The germline gives CDR1 SGHRS, CDR2 YFSETQ. The CDR3 here is CASSPGSFGTEAFF. As DNA, the CDR3 is TGCGCCAGCAGTCCCGGGTCGTTTGGCACTGAAGCTTTCTTT.

This clonotype was seen ten or more times. This chain links TRBV27 with TRBJ2-1; maybe TRBD2 (6 bases). The CDR3 length is 14 residues. Germline values: CDR1 MNHEY, CDR2 SMNVEV (reference sequence). The V end was cut by 4 bases, the J end by 5 bases, with 12 bases between. The CDR3 nucleotides are TGTGCCAGCAGTTGGCGGGATTCCCACAATGAGCAGTTCTTC. The encoded protein is CASSWRDSHNEQFF.

In this sample, this clonotype turned up many times. V and J are TRBV28 and TRBJ2-1; 11 bases match TRBD2. Germline CDR1 MDHEN, CDR2 SYDVKM. This CDR3 has 15 amino acids. Trimming cost V 8 bases and J 2 bases; bases outside gene matches: 5. As DNA, the CDR3 is TGTGCCAGCTCCTATAGCGGGGGGGCCTACAATGAGCAGTTCTTC. This encodes CASSYSGGAYNEQFF.

The chain uses TRBV20-1 and TRBJ2-7; tentatively, D is TRBD2 (7 bases). V was clipped by 0 bases and J by 2 bases, with 14 bases between them. Germline CDR1 reads DFQATT; CDR2 reads SNEGSKA (reference sequence). The CDR3 totals 15 residues. Here the CDR3 reads CSARDSRGAAYEQYF. CDR3 nucleotide sequence: TGCAGTGCTAGAGATTCACGGGGGGCTGCCTACGAGCAGTACTTC.

The V gene is TRBV5-5, the J gene TRBJ1-5; 7 bases agree with TRBD1. The CDR3 is 14 residues long. Germline assignment: CDR1 SGHKS and CDR2 YYEKEE (reference sequence). V was pared by 4 bases and J by 7 bases, with 8 bases of the junction left unmatched. This CDR3 reads CASSTDRDGQPQHF. The DNA for the CDR3 is TGTGCCAGCAGCACTGACAGGGACGGCCAGCCCCAGCATTTT.

In its sample, this clonotype was seen many times. J is TRBJ2-1 and V is TRBV12-5, with D perhaps matching TRBD1 (6 bases). Germline assignment: CDR1 LGHNT and CDR2 FRNRAP. V lost 6 bases and J lost 8, with 14 bases in between. The length of the CDR3 is 13 residues. The CDR3 loop reads CASGLTQGYEQFF. CDR3 in DNA: TGTGCTAGTGGACTCACACAGGGCTATGAGCAGTTCTTC.

The chain recombines TRBV5-1 with TRBJ2-5; 10 bases line up with TRBD2. Losses at the gene ends were 0 bases for V and 6 bases for J; bases not matched to a gene: 8. Germline CDR1 is SGHRS and CDR2 is YFSETQ. The CDR3 runs 16 residues. The CDR3 sequence is CASSLEGSGRTQTQYF. For the CDR3, the DNA is TGCGCCAGCAGCTTGGAGGGTAGCGGGAGGACTCAGACCCAGTACTTC.

This clonotype was picked up many times. This chain uses TRBV5-1 with TRBJ2-1; the match to TRBD1 covers 7 bases. The CDR3 contains 15 residues. Germline CDR1 SGHRS, CDR2 YFSETQ. Unmatched junction bases numbered 10, after V lost 8 bases and J lost 2 bases. The CDR3 sequence: CARPENRGAYNEQFF. The DNA for the CDR3 is TGCGCCAGGCCGGAGAACAGGGGAGCCTACAATGAGCAGTTCTTC.

This clonotype came up many times. The chain has TRBV20-1 and TRBJ2-5, with a tentative D call TRBD1 (5 bases). V gave up 6 bases and J gave up 1 base, with 12 bases separating them. This CDR3 spans 13 amino acids. The germline V gene encodes CDR1 DFQATT and CDR2 SNEGSKA (reference sequence). Written as DNA, the CDR3 is TGCAGTGCCAAGAGGACATCCCAAGAGACCCAGTACTTC. It specifies CSAKRTSQETQYF.

At least ten counts were recorded for this clonotype. This chain links TRBV24-1 with TRBJ2-3; the D gene is possibly TRBD2 (6 bases). This CDR3 is built from 13 residues. V gave up 8 bases and J gave up 5 bases, with 13 bases separating them. The germline V gene has CDR1 KGHDR and CDR2 SFDVKD. The CDR3 region is CATTRDSEDTQYF. The CDR3 coding sequence is TGTGCCACCACTCGGGACTCGGAAGATACGCAGTATTTT.

J is TRBJ2-7 and V is TRBV9; a possible D gene is TRBD1 (6 bases). The V gene's germline CDR1 is SGDLS and CDR2 YYNGEE. V gave up 3 bases and J gave up 0 bases, with 13 bases separating them. CDR3 length: 15 residues. CDR3 DNA: TGTGCCAGCAGCGCCCAGACAGGTAGCTCCTACGAGCAGTACTTC. Its protein is CASSAQTGSSYEQYF.

This chain uses TRBV18 with TRBJ2-2; 13 bases are shared with TRBD2. The CDR3 length is 17 residues. The V gene end was trimmed by 3 bases and the J gene end by 4 bases; junction bases not matched to a gene: 5. Germline V CDR1 and CDR2: KGHSH, LQKENI. The CDR3 loop is CASSPGLAGLSTGELFF. CDR3 bases: TGTGCCAGCTCACCGGGACTAGCGGGACTGAGCACCGGGGAGCTGTTTTTT.

This clonotype was seen only a few times. The CDR3 DNA follows: TGTGCCAGCAGTGAGTGGGAGGGCGGGCCTTACAATGAGCAGTTCTTC. Translated: CASSEWEGGPYNEQFF. The chain is built from TRBV6-1 and TRBJ2-1; TRBD2 matches at 7 bases. Germline CDR1 reads MNHNS; CDR2 reads SASEGT. V was clipped by 3 bases and J by 4 bases; unmatched bases: 9. The CDR3 totals 16 residues.

This clonotype was counted many times. This rearrangement joins TRBV20-1 to TRBJ2-3; weak D call: TRBD2 (5 bases). The CDR3 is made up of 12 amino acids. Looked up from germline, CDR1 is DFQATT and CDR2 is SNEGSKA (reference sequence). Trimming pared 7 bases from V and 2 bases from J, leaving 10 bases between. CDR3 nucleotide sequence: TGCAGTGGGGAGCAGATCACAGATACGCAGTATTTT. Protein sequence: CSGEQITDTQYF.

On this clonotype: Just one base apart from a much larger clone, this may be a read error. The rearrangement joins TRBV5-1 to TRBJ2-3; perhaps TRBD1 as D (6 bases). The CDR3 has 15 residues. CDR1 SGHRS and CDR2 YFSETQ come from the germline V gene. The CDR3 loop is CASSSGQISRDTQYF. The CDR3 DNA follows: TGCGCCAGCAGCTCCGGACAGATTAGCAGAGATACGCAGTATTTT.

This clonotype was observed at least ten times. V gene TRBV5-6 combines with J gene TRBJ1-2; D gene uncertain. The CDR3 length is 13 residues. Looked up from germline, CDR1 is SGHDT and CDR2 is YYEEEE. V was trimmed by 0 bases and J by 4 bases, leaving 7 bases between them. The CDR3 region has the DNA TGTGCCAGCAGCTTGGAACGAATCTATGGCTACACCTTC. It translates to CASSLERIYGYTF.